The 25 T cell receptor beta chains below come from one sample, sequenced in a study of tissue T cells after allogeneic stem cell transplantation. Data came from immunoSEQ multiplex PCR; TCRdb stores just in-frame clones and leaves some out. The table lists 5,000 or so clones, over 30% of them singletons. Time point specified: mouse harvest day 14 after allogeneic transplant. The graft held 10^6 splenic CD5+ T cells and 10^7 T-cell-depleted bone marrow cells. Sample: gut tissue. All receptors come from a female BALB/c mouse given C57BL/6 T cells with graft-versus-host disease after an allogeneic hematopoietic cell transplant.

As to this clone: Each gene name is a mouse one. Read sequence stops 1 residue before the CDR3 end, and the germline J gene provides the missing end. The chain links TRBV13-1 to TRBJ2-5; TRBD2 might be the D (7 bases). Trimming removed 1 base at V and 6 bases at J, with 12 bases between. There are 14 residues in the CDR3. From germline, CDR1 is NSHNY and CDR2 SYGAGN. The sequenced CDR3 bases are TGTGCCAGCAGTGATTGGGGGGCGGACGACACCCAGTAC. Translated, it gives CASSDWGADDTQY. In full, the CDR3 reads CASSDWGADDTQYF.

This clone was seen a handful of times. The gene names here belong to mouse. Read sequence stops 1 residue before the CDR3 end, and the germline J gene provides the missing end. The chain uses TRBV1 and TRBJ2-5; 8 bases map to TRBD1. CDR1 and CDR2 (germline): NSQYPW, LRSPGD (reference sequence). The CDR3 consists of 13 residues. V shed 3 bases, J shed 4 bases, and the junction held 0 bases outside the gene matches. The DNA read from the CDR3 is TGCACCTGCAGTGCGACAGGGGAAGACACCCAGTAC. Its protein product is CTCSATGEDTQY. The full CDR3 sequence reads CTCSATGEDTQYF.

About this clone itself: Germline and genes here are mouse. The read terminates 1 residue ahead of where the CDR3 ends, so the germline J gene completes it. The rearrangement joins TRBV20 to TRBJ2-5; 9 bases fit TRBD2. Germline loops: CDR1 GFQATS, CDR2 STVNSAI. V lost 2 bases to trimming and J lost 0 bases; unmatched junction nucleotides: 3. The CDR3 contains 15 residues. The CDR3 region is CGARNWGDNQDTQYF. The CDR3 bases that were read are TGTGGTGCTAGGAACTGGGGGGATAACCAAGACACCCAGTAC.

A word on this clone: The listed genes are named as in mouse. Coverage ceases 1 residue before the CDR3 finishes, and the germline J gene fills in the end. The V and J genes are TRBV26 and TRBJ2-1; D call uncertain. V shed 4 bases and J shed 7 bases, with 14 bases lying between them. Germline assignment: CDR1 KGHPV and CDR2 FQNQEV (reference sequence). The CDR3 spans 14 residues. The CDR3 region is CASSPTPSPAEQFF. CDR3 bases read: TGTGCCAGCAGTCCCACACCCAGCCCCGCTGAGCAGTTC.

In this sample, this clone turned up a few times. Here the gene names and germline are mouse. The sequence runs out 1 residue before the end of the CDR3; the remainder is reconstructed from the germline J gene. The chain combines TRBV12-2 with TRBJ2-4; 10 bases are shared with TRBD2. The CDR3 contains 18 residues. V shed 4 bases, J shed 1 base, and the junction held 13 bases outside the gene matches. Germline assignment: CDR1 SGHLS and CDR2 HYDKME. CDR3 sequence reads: CASSSSPGLGTGQNTLYF. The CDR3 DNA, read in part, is TGTGCCAGCTCCTCTTCTCCGGGACTGGGGACGGGTCAAAACACCTTGTAC. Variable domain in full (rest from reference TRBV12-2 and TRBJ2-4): NSGVVQSPRYIIKGKGERSILKCIPISGHLSVAWYQQTQGQELKFFIQHYDKMERDKGNLPSRFSVQQFDDYHSEMNMSALELEDSAVYFCASSSSPGLGTGQNTLYFGAGTRLSVL.

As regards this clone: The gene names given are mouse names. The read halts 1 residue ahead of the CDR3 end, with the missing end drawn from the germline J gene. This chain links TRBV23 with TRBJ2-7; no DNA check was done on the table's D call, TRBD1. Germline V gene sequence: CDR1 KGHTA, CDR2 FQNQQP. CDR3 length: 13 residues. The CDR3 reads CSSSLGTGGGQYF. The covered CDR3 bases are TGCTCCAGCAGCCTAGGGACAGGGGGCGGACAGTAC.

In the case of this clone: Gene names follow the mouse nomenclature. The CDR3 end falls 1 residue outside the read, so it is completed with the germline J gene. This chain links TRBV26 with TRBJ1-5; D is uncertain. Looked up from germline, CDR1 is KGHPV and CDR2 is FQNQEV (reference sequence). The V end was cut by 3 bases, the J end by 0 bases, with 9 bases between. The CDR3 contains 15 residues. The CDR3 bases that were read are TGTGCCAGCAGTCTTGAGGTATATAACAACCAGGCTCCGCTT. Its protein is CASSLEVYNNQAPL. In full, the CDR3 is CASSLEVYNNQAPLF.

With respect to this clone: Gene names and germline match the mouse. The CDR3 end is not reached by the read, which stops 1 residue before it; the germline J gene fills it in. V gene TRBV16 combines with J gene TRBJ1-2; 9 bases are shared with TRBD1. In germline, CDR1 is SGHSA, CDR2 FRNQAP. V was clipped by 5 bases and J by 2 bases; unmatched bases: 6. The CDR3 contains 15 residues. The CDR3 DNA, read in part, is TGTGCAAGCAGCCTCGGGACAGGGAGCAACTCCGACTACACC. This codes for CASSLGTGSNSDYT. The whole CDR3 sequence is CASSLGTGSNSDYTF. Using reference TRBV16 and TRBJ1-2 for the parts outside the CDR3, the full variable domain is NAGVIQTPRHKVTGKGQEATLWCEPISGHSAVFWYRQTIVQGLEFLTYFRNQAPIDDSGMPKERFSAQMPNQSHSTLKIQSTQPQDSAVYLCASSLGTGSNSDYTFGSGTRLLVI.

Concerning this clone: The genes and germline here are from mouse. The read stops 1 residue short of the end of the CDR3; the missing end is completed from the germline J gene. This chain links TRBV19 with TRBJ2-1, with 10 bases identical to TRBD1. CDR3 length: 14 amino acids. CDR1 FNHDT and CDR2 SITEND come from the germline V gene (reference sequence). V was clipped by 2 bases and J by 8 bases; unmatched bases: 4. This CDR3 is CASSIGTGVSEQFF. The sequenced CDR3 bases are TGTGCCAGCAGTATCGGGACAGGGGTTTCTGAGCAGTTC.

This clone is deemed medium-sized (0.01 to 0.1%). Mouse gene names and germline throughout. The CDR3 protein is CASSLVGGALEQYF. CDR3 DNA (partial): TGTGCCAGCAGCTTAGTTGGGGGGGCGCTTGAACAGTAC. The V call is TRBV3, the J call TRBJ2-7; the match to TRBD2 covers 9 bases. The CDR3 goes on 1 residue after the read ends, and that part is filled in from the germline J gene. V dropped 1 base and J dropped 6; count of bases not matched to a gene: 4. CDR1 is SNHLY and CDR2 is FYNGKV in the germline V gene (reference sequence). The length of the CDR3 is 14 residues. The full variable domain, with the rest looked up from reference TRBV3 and TRBJ2-7, is GPKVLQIPSHQIIDMGQMVTLNCDPVSNHLYFYWYKQILGQQMEFLVNFYNGKVMEKSKLFKDQFSVERPDGSYFTLKIQPTALEDSAVYFCASSLVGGALEQYFGPGTRLTVL.

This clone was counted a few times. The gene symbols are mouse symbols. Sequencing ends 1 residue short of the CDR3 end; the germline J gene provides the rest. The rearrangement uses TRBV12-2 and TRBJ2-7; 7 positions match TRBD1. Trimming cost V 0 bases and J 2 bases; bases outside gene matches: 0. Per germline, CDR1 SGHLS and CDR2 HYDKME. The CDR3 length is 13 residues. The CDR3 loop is CASSLGTAYEQYF. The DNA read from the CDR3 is TGTGCCAGCTCTCTCGGGACAGCCTATGAACAGTAC.

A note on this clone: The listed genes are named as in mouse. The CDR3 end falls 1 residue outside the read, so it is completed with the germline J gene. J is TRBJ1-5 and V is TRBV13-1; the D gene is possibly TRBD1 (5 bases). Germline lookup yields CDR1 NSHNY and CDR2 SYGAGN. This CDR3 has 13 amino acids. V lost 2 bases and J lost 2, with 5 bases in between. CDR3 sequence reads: CASSDRDNQAPLF. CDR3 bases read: TGTGCCAGCAGTGACAGGGACAACCAGGCTCCGCTT.

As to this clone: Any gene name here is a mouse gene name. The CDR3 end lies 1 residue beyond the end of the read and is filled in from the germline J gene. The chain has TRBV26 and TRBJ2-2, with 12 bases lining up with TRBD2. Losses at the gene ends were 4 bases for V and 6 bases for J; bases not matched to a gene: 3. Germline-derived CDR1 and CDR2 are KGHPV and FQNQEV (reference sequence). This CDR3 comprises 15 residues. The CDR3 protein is CASSRLGGRPGQLYF. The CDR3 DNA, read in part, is TGTGCCAGCAGTCGACTGGGGGGGCGCCCCGGGCAGCTCTAC.

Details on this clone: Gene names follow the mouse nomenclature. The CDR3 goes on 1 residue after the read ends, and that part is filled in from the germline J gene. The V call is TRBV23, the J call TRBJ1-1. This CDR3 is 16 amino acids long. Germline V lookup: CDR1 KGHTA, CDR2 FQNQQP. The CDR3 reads CSSSQSKGRPNTEVFF. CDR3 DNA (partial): TGCTCCAGCAGTCAATCAAAGGGCAGACCAAACACAGAAGTCTTC.

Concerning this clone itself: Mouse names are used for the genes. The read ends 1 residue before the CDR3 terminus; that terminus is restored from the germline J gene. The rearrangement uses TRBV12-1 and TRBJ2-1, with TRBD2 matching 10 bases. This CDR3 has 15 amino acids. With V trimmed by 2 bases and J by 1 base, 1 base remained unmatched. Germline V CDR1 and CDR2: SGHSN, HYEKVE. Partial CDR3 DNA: TGTGCCAGCTCTCCGACTGGGGGGAACTATGCTGAGCAGTTC. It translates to CASSPTGGNYAEQF. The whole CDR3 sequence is CASSPTGGNYAEQFF.

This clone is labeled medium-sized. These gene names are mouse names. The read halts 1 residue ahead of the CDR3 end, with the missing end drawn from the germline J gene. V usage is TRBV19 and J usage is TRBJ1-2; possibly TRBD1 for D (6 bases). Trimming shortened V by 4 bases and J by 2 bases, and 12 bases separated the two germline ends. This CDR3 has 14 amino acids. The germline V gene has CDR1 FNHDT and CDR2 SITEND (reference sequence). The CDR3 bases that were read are TGTGCCAGCAGTCCCGGGACACTTAACTCCGACTACACC. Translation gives CASSPGTLNSDYT. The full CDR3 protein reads CASSPGTLNSDYTF.

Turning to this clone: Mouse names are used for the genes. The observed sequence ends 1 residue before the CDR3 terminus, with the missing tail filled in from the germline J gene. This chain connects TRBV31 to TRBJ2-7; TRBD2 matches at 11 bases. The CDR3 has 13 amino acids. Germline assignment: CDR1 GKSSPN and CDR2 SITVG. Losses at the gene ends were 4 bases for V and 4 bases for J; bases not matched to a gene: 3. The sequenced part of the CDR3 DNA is TGTGCCTGGAAACGGGACTGGGGGTATGAACAGTAC. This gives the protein CAWKRDWGYEQY. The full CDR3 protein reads CAWKRDWGYEQYF.

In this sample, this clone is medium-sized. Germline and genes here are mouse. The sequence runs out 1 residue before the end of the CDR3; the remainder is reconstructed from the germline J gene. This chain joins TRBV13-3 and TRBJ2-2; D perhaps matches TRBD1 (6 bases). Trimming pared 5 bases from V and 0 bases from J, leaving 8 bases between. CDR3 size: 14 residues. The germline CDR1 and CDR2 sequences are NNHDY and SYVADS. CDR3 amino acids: CASRGTTNTGQLYF. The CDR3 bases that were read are TGTGCCAGCAGGGGGACAACAAACACCGGGCAGCTCTAC.

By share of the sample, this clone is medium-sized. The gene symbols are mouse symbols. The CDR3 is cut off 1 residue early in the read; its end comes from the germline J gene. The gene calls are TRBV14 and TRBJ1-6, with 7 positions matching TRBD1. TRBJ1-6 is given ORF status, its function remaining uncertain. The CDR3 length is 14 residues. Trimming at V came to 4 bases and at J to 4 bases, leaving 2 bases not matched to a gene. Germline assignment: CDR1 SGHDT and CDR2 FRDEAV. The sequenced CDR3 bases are TGTGCCAGCAGTCGGGACAGATATAATTCGCCCCTCTAC. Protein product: CASSRDRYNSPLY. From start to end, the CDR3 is CASSRDRYNSPLYF.

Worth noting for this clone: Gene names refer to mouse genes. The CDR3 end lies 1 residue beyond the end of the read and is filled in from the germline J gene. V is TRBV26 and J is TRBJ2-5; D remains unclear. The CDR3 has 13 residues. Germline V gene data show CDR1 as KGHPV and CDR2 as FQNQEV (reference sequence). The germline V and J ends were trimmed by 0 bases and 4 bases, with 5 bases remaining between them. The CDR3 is CASSLSPEDTQYF. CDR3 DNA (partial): TGTGCCAGCAGTCTGTCCCCAGAAGACACCCAGTAC.

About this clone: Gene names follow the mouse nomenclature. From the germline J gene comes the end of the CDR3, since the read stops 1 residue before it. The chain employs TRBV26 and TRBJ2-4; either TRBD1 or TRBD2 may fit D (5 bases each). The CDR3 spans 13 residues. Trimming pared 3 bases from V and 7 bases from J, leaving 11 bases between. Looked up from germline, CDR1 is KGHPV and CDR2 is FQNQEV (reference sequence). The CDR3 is CASSLLGADTLYF. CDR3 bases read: TGTGCCAGCAGTCTATTAGGGGCGGACACCTTGTAC.

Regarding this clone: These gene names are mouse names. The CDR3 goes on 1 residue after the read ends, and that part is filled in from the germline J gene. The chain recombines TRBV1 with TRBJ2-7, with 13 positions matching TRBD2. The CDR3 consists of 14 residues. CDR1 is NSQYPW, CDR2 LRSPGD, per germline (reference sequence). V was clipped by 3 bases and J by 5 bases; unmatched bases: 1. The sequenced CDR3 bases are TGCACCTGCAGTGCGGACTGGGGGGGCGATGAACAGTAC. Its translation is CTCSADWGGDEQY. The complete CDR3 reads CTCSADWGGDEQYF.

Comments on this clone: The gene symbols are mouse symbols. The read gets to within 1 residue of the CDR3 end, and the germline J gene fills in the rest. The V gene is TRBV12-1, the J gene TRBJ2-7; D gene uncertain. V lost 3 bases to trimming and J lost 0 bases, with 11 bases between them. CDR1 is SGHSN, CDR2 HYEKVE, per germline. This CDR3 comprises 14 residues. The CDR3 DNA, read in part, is TGTGCCAGCTCTATCCGACAAAGCTCCTATGAACAGTAC. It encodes CASSIRQSSYEQY. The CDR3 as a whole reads CASSIRQSSYEQYF.

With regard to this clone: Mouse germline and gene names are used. The DNA read from the CDR3 is TGTGCCAGCAGTTTGGACTTAGACACCCAGTAC. Encoded protein: CASSLDLDTQY. The CDR3 in full is CASSLDLDTQYF. The chain links TRBV15 to TRBJ2-5, with D maybe TRBD2 (5 bases). The CDR3 extends 1 residue past the end of the read, so its final part is completed from the germline J gene. Germline CDR1 reads SGHND; CDR2 reads FRSKSL. The CDR3 runs 12 residues. V was trimmed by 3 bases and J by 5 bases, leaving 6 bases between them.

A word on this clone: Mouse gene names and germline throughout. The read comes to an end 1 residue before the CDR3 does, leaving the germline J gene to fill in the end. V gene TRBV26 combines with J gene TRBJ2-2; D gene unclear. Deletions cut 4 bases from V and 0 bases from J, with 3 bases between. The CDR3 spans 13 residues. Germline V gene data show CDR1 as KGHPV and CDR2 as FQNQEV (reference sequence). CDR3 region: CASSHTNTGQLYF. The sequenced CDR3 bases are TGTGCCAGCAGTCACACAAACACCGGGCAGCTCTAC. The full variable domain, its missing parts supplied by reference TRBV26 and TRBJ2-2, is NSKVIQTPRYLVKGQGQKAKMRCIPEKGHPVVFWYQQNKNNEFKFLINFQNQEVLQQIDMTEKRFSAECPSNSPCSLEIQSSEAGDSALYLCASSHTNTGQLYFGEGSKLTVL.